Below, 5 T cell receptor beta chains from the same sample are listed, as sequenced in a study of shared clonotypes between healthy human individuals. Repertoires were generated with immunoSEQ multiplex PCR, while TCRdb's copy carries only in-frame clones and drops some. In the table there are about 800,000 clones, approximately 97% of which are singletons. Naive CD8 cells lacked CD45RO and underwent positive selection for CCR7, leaving out terminally differentiated effector memory CD45RA+ cells. The material sequenced was naive CD8+ T cells sorted from blood. The receptors here all came from a man aged 25-45 years in good health.

V and J are TRBV6-4 and TRBJ2-7; 7 bases match TRBD1. From germline, CDR1 is MRHNA and CDR2 SNTAGT. The CDR3 extends over 15 amino acids. The V segment lost 2 bases and the J segment 6 bases; nucleotides outside the gene matches: 10. The CDR3 DNA reads as TGTGCCAGCAGTGACGTACAGGGGTTTTCGGCCGAGCAGTACTTC. Translation gives CASSDVQGFSAEQYF.

Only one count was recorded for this clone. The chain links TRBV11-2 to TRBJ2-1; 12 nucleotides agree with TRBD2. Germline assignment: CDR1 SGHAT and CDR2 FQNNGV. Trimming took 4 bases from V and 3 from J; bases not matched to a gene: 10. This CDR3 contains 18 residues. The CDR3, as DNA: TGTGCCAGCAGCTCACAGGGGGGACTAGCGGGCCTCTACAATGAGCAGTTCTTC. This translates into CASSSQGGLAGLYNEQFF.

Concerning this clone: A read error may produce the germline difference seen at one junction end. The chain carries TRBV5-5 and TRBJ2-1; D is undetermined. Germline assignment: CDR1 SGHKS and CDR2 YYEKEE (reference sequence). This CDR3 is built from 13 residues. CDR3 nucleotide sequence: TGTGCTAGCAGCTTGGTAGACTACAATGAGCAGTTCTTC. This encodes CASSLVDYNEQFF.

The genes are TRBV10-3 and TRBJ2-5; D may be TRBD2 (6 bases). Germline lookup yields CDR1 ENHRY and CDR2 SYGVKD. V lost 10 bases and J lost 0, with 21 bases in between. The CDR3 extends over 16 amino acids. CDR3 DNA sequence: TGTGCCACCCAAGACTTAGCGGTTATGGACCAAGAGACCCAGTACTTC. Amino acids: CATQDLAVMDQETQYF.

The rearrangement links TRBV29-1 to TRBJ2-7; 8 bases map to TRBD1. V was clipped by 5 bases and J by 3 bases; unmatched bases: 6. Germline lookup yields CDR1 SQVTM and CDR2 ANQGSEA. The length of the CDR3 is 13 residues. CDR3 sequence reads: CSVTGQGFYEQYF. CDR3 in DNA: TGCAGCGTTACAGGACAGGGATTCTACGAGCAGTACTTC.